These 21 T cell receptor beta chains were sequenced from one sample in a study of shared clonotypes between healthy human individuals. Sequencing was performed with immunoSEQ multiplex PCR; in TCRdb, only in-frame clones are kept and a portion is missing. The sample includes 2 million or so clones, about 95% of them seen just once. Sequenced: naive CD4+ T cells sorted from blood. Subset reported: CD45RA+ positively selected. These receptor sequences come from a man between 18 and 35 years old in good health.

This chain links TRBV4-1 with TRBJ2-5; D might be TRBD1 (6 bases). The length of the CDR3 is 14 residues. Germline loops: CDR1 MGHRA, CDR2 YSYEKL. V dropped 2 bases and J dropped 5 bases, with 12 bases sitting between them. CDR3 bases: TGCGCCAGCAGCCAACCAGGGGACGTGGAGACCCAGTACTTC. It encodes CASSQPGDVETQYF.

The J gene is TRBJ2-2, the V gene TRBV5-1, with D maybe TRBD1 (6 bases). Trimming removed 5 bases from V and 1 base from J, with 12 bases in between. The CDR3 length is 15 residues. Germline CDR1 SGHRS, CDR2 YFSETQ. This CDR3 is CASSERGGNTGELFF. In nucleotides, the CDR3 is TGCGCCAGCAGTGAGCGAGGGGGGAACACCGGGGAGCTGTTTTTT.

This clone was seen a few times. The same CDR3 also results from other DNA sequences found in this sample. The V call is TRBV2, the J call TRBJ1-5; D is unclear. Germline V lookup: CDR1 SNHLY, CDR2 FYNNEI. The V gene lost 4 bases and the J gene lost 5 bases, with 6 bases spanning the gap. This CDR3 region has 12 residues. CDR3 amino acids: CASSGGDQPQHF. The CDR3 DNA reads TGTGCCAGCAGTGGCGGAGATCAGCCCCAGCATTTT.

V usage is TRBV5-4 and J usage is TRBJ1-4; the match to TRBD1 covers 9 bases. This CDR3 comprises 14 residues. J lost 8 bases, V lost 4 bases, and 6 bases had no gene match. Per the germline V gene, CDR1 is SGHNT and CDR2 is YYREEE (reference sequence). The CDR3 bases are TGTGCCAGCAGCCGGGACAGGGTCGAAGAAAAACTGTTTTTT. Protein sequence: CASSRDRVEEKLFF. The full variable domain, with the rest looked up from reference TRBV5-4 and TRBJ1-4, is ETGVTQSPTHLIKTRGQQVTLRCSSQSGHNTVSWYQQALGQGPQFIFQYYREEENGRGNFPPRFSGLQFPNYSSELNVNALELDDSALYLCASSRDRVEEKLFFGSGTQLSVL.

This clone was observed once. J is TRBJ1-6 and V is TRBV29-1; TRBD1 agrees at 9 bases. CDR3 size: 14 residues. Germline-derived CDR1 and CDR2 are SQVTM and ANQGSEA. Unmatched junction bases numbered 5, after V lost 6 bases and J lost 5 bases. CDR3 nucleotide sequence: TGCAGCGTCGTCCGGGACAGGGATAATTCACCCCTCCACTTT. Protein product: CSVVRDRDNSPLHF.

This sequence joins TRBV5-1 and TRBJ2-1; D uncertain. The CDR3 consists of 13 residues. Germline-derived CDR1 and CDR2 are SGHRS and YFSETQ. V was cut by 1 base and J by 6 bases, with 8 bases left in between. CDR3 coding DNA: TGCGCCAGCAGCTTGTCTGGGATCAATGAGCAGTTCTTC. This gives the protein CASSLSGINEQFF. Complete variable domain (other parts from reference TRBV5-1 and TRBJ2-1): KAGVTQTPRYLIKTRGQQVTLSCSPISGHRSVSWYQQTPGQGLQFLFEYFSETQRNKGNFPGRFSGRQFSNSRSEMNVSTLELGDSALYLCASSLSGINEQFFGPGTRLTVL.

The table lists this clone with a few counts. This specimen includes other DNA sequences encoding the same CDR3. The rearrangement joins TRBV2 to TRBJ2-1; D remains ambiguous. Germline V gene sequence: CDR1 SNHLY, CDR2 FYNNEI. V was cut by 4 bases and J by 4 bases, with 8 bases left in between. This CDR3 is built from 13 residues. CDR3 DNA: TGTGCCAGCAGTGGGGCACAATACAATGAGCAGTTCTTC. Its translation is CASSGAQYNEQFF.

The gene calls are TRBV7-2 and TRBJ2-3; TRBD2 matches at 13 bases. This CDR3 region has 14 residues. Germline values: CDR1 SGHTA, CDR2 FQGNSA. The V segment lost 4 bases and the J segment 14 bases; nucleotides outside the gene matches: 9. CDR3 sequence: CASSSGLAGDPGYF. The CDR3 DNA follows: TGTGCCAGCAGCTCTGGACTAGCGGGGGACCCGGGGTATTTT.

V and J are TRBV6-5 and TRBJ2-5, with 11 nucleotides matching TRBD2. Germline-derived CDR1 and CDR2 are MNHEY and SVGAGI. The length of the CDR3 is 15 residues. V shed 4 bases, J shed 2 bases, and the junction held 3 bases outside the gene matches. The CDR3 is CASSSWTSGQETQYF. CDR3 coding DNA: TGTGCCAGCAGTTCCTGGACTAGCGGGCAAGAGACCCAGTACTTC.

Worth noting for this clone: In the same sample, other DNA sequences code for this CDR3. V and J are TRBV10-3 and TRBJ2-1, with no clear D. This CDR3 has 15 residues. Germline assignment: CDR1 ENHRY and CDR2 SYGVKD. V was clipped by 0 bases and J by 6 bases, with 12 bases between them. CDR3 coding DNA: TGTGCCATCAGTGAGTCGGGTACGGGCGGCAATGAGCAGTTCTTC. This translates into CAISESGTGGNEQFF.

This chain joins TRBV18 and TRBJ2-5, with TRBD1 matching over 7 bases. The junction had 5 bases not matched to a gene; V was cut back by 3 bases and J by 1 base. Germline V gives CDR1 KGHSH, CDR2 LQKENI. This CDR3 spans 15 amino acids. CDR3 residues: CASSPLEGAQETQYF. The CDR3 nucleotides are TGTGCCAGCTCACCCTTAGAGGGGGCCCAAGAGACCCAGTACTTC.

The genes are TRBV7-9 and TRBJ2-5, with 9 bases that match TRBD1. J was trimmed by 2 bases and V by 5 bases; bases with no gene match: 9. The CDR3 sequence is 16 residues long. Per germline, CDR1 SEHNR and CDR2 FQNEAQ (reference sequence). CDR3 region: CASSKIPGQGQETQYF. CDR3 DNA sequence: TGTGCCAGCAGCAAAATCCCGGGACAGGGACAAGAGACCCAGTACTTC.

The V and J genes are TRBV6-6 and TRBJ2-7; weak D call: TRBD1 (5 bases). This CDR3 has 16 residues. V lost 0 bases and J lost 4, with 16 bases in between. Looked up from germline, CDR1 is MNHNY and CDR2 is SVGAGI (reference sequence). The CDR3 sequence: CASSYSGRGIPYEQYF. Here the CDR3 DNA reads TGTGCCAGCAGTTACTCGGGAAGGGGAATCCCATACGAGCAGTACTTC.

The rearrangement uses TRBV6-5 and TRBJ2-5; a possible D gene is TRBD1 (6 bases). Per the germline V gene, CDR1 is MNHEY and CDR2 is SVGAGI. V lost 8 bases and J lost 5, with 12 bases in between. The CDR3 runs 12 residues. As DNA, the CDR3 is TGTGCCAGCGGATCTACAGGGGAGACCCAGTACTTC. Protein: CASGSTGETQYF.

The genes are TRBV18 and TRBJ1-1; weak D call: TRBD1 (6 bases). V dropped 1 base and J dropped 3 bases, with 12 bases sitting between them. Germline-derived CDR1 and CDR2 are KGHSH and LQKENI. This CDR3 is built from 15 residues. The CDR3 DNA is TGTGCCAGCTCACCACGCACAGGGTGGGACACTGAAGCTTTCTTT. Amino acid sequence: CASSPRTGWDTEAFF.

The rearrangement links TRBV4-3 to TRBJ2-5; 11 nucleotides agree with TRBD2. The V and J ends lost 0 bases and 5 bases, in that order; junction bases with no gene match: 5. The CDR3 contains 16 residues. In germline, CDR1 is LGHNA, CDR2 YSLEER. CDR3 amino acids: CASSQDLLAGGETQYF. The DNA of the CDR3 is TGCGCCAGCAGCCAAGATCTCCTAGCGGGAGGTGAGACCCAGTACTTC.

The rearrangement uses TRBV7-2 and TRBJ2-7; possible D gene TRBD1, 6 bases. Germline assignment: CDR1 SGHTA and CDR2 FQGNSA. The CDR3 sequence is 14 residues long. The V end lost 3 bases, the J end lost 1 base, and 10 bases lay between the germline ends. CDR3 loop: CASSFPGVSYEQYF. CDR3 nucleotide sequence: TGTGCCAGCAGCTTTCCAGGGGTTTCCTACGAGCAGTACTTC.

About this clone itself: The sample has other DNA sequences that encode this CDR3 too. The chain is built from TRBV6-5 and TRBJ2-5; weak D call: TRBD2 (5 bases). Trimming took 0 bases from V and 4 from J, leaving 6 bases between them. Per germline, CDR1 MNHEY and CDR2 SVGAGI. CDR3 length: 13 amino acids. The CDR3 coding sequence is TGTGCCAGCAGTTACTCTGGAGGAGAGACCCAGTACTTC. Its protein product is CASSYSGGETQYF.

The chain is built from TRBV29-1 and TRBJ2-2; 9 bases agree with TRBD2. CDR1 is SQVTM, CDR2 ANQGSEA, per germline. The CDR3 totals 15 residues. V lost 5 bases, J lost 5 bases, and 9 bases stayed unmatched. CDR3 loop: CSVSPLREGTGELFF. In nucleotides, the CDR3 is TGCAGCGTTTCACCCTTGCGGGAGGGGACCGGGGAGCTGTTTTTT.

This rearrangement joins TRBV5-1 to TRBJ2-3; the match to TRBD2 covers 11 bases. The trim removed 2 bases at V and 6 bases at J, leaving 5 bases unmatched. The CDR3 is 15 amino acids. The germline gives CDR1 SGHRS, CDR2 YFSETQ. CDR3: CASSFSGGAGDTQYF. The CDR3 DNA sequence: TGCGCCAGCAGCTTTAGCGGGGGGGCTGGTGATACGCAGTATTTT.

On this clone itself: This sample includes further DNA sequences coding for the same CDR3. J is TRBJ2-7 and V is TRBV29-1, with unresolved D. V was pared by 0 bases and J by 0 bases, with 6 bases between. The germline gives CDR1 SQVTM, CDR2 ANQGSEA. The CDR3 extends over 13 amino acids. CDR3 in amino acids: CSVEEGSSYEQYF. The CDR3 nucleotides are TGCAGCGTTGAAGAGGGCAGCTCCTACGAGCAGTACTTC.